The 30 T cell receptor beta chains listed next were all sequenced from one sample in a study of T cells in Graves' hyperthyroidism and ophthalmopathy. There were TCR beta CDR3 regions amplified from RNA transcripts. During a first-round RT-PCR of the TCR CDR3, the HTBI primer set was used. TCRdb passed the multiplex PCR reads through MiXCR, listing each CDR3 protein once. The sample records around 100,000 distinct CDR3 sequences, approximately 50% being singletons. The sample was blood. All receptors derive from a man aged 35-49 years with Graves' hyperthyroidism.

A note on this clonotype: Sequence at one end of the junction differs from germline and may be a read error. This chain joins TRBV4-1 and TRBJ2-1; the D is unclear. This CDR3 has 14 residues. Germline V gene sequence: CDR1 MGHRA, CDR2 YSYEKL. The CDR3 bases are TGCGCCAACAGCCAAGCTGGAGAGTACAATGAGCAGTTTTTC. Amino acid sequence: CANSQAGEYNEQFF.

The rearrangement uses TRBV2 and TRBJ2-2; the match to TRBD1 covers 7 bases. This CDR3 has 15 amino acids. The junction had 8 bases not matched to a gene; V was cut back by 4 bases and J by 6 bases. Germline V lookup: CDR1 SNHLY, CDR2 FYNNEI. The CDR3 coding sequence is TGTGCCAGCAGTGGACAGGGTAGCTTGTCCGGGGAGCTGTTTTTT. Translated: CASSGQGSLSGELFF.

The V call is TRBV2, the J call TRBJ2-7, with 7 bases lining up with TRBD1. CDR1 and CDR2 (germline): SNHLY, FYNNEI. V lost 2 bases and J lost 6; bases outside the gene matches: 10. The CDR3 runs 15 residues. The CDR3, as DNA: TGTGCCAGCAGTGAAAGGGGAGATGGGACAGCCGAGCAGTACTTC. Translation gives CASSERGDGTAEQYF.

V is TRBV7-9 and J is TRBJ2-5; D possibly corresponds to TRBD2 (7 bases). The ends were cut back, 3 bases at V and 9 bases at J, with 11 bases in the middle. This CDR3 spans 12 amino acids. Germline CDR1 is SEHNR and CDR2 is FQNEAQ (reference sequence). The CDR3: CASSFAGGPQYF. CDR3 nucleotide sequence: TGTGCCAGCAGCTTTGCCGGGGGGCCCCAGTACTTC.

The chain recombines TRBV2 with TRBJ2-6, with D possibly being TRBD1 (6 bases). The CDR3 sequence is 14 residues long. CDR1 is SNHLY, CDR2 FYNNEI, per germline. Trimming left V 6 bases short and J 4 bases short, with 10 bases between. The CDR3 DNA reads as TGTGCCAGCAGCCAGGGGACAGGGGCCAACGTCCTGACTTTC. Protein product: CASSQGTGANVLTF.

This clonotype was seen at least ten times. The V gene is TRBV12-3 or TRBV12-4, the J gene TRBJ2-7; 9 nucleotides line up with TRBD1. Losses at the gene ends were 5 bases for V and 4 bases for J; bases not matched to a gene: 6. There are 14 residues in the CDR3. CDR3 loop: CASSVGTGRYEQYF. The CDR3 nucleotides are TGTGCCAGCAGTGTGGGGACAGGGAGGTACGAGCAGTACTTC.

This clonotype was counted many times. The chain is built from TRBV12-3 or TRBV12-4 and TRBJ1-5; D possibly corresponds to TRBD1 (5 bases). V shed 5 bases and J shed 5 bases, with 7 bases lying between them. The CDR3 has 12 amino acids. CDR3 residues: CASSGGYQPQHF. The CDR3 DNA reads TGTGCCAGCAGTGGGGGGTATCAGCCCCAGCATTTT.

This clonotype was recorded at least ten times. The chain joins TRBV12-5 to TRBJ2-7; D may be TRBD1 (6 bases). In germline, CDR1 is LGHNT, CDR2 FRNRAP. Trimming removed 2 bases from V and 4 bases from J, with 12 bases in between. The CDR3 loop spans 14 amino acids. CDR3 DNA: TGTGCTAGTGGTTTGTCAACACAGGGTTACGAGCAGTACTTC. This sequence encodes CASGLSTQGYEQYF.

Note on this clonotype: The final CDR3 position lacks the conserved phenylalanine or tryptophan, pointing to a likely read error. The gene calls are TRBV2 and TRBJ1-1; D is perhaps TRBD1 (6 bases). There are 16 residues in the CDR3. Germline CDR1 is SNHLY and CDR2 is FYNNEI. V was pared by 6 bases and J by 8 bases, with 25 bases between. The CDR3 nucleotides read TGTGCCAGCAGCCGCACCGGCACAGGGCGTGGCACGGAAGCTTTCTCT. It yields the protein CASSRTGTGRGTEAFS.

V usage is TRBV9 and J usage is TRBJ1-1; TRBD1 is a possible D gene (5 bases). CDR3 size: 14 residues. The V and J ends lost 2 bases and 4 bases respectively, with 12 bases between them. Germline V gene lookup returns CDR1 SGDLS and CDR2 YYNGEE. This CDR3 is CASSVSGGSTEAFF. CDR3 DNA: TGTGCCAGCAGCGTTAGCGGGGGGAGCACTGAAGCTTTCTTT.

V and J are TRBV24-1 and TRBJ2-7; TRBD2 aligns across 8 bases. V was clipped by 1 base and J by 7 bases; unmatched bases: 23. Germline CDR1 KGHDR, CDR2 SFDVKD. This CDR3 contains 20 residues. The CDR3 DNA follows: TGTGCCACCAGTGATTTTGGGGCTAGCGGGTGGGCCGCGAACACCGGGGAGCAGTACTTC. It translates to CATSDFGASGWAANTGEQYF.

This clonotype was observed many times. The germline gene is not matched at one end of the junction; a read error may be the cause. The chain links TRBV20-1 to TRBJ2-7; D gene ambiguous. Germline V lookup: CDR1 DFQATT, CDR2 SNEGSKA (reference sequence). The length of the CDR3 is 12 residues. DNA for the CDR3: TGCAGTGCTAGAAATCCCACGGATTTGCCTACCTTC. It encodes CSARNPTDLPTF.

This clonotype was recorded many times. This chain uses TRBV24-1 with TRBJ1-5; D is ambiguous. The CDR3 length is 14 residues. CDR1 KGHDR and CDR2 SFDVKD come from the germline V gene. V gave up 4 bases and J gave up 0 bases, with 6 bases separating them. The CDR3 DNA reads TGTGCCACCAGTGAAAACTATAGCAATCAGCCCCAGCATTTT. Its protein is CATSENYSNQPQHF.

This clonotype came up many times. This chain connects TRBV9 to TRBJ1-4; tentatively, D is TRBD1 (6 bases). The ends were cut back, 3 bases at V and 4 bases at J, with 22 bases in the middle. This CDR3 is built from 18 residues. Germline V CDR1 and CDR2: SGDLS, YYNGEE. The DNA for the CDR3 is TGTGCCAGCAGCGCCTCCCCGGGACACGCCCGAATTAATGAAAAACTGTTTTTT. It yields the protein CASSASPGHARINEKLFF.

There are many counts of this clonotype. This rearrangement joins TRBV6-5 to TRBJ1-2; TRBD1 is a possible D gene (6 bases). Trimming pared 1 base from V and 8 bases from J, leaving 14 bases between. Germline CDR1 is MNHEY and CDR2 is SVGAGI. The CDR3 is 14 amino acids. CDR3 loop: CASSYLTAQGGYTF. For the CDR3, the DNA is TGTGCCAGCAGTTACTTGACAGCGCAGGGGGGCTACACCTTC.

The V and J genes are TRBV20-1 and TRBJ2-7; tentatively, D is TRBD1 or TRBD2 (7 bases each). Germline V gene lookup returns CDR1 DFQATT and CDR2 SNEGSKA (reference sequence). V was trimmed by 0 bases and J by 2 bases, leaving 14 bases between them. The CDR3 consists of 15 residues. CDR3 loop: CSARDQGGGPYEQYF. As DNA, the CDR3 is TGCAGTGCTAGAGATCAGGGGGGGGGCCCCTACGAGCAGTACTTC.

This clonotype appeared many times. The CDR3 DNA follows: TGCGCCAGCAGCTTGGTATCGTCCCACTACGAGCAGTACTTC. Encoded protein: CASSLVSSHYEQYF. The chain carries TRBV5-1 and TRBJ2-7; D unclear. The germline V gene has CDR1 SGHRS and CDR2 YFSETQ. The ends were cut back, 0 bases at V and 3 bases at J, with 10 bases in the middle. The CDR3 covers 14 residues.

The table lists this clonotype with many counts. The rearrangement links TRBV14 to TRBJ2-3; the D gene is possibly TRBD1 (5 bases). CDR3 length: 14 amino acids. Trimming removed 4 bases from V and 0 bases from J, with 8 bases in between. CDR1 and CDR2 (germline): SGHDN, FVKESK. This chain's CDR3 is CASSPQDSTDTQYF. The CDR3 DNA sequence: TGTGCCAGCAGCCCACAGGATAGCACAGATACGCAGTATTTT. The variable domain in full, with the rest retrieved from reference TRBV14 and TRBJ2-3, is EAGVTQFPSHSVIEKGQTVTLRCDPISGHDNLYWYRRVMGKEIKFLLHFVKESKQDESGMPNNRFLAERTGGTYSTLKVQPAELEDSGVYFCASSPQDSTDTQYFGPGTRLTVL.

This clonotype was observed at least ten times. This chain uses TRBV6-2 or TRBV6-3 with TRBJ2-7; perhaps TRBD2 as D (6 bases). The germline CDR1 and CDR2 sequences are MNHEY and SVGEGT. V gave up 7 bases and J gave up 2 bases, with 12 bases separating them. The CDR3 sequence is 13 residues long. The chain's CDR3 is CASKGGVAYEQYF. Written as DNA, the CDR3 is TGTGCCAGCAAGGGCGGGGTTGCCTACGAGCAGTACTTC.

This clonotype was found a few times. The gene calls are TRBV12-3 or TRBV12-4 and TRBJ2-1; D is tentatively TRBD1 or TRBD2 (7 bases each). CDR3 size: 16 residues. V was clipped by 2 bases and J by 3 bases, with 14 bases between them. The CDR3 loop reads CASSLLAGGDYNEQFF. CDR3 nucleotide sequence: TGTGCCAGCAGTTTACTGGCAGGGGGGGACTACAATGAGCAGTTCTTC.

In the case of this clonotype: At one of its ends the junction is not consistent with the germline gene, which may arise from a read error. CDR3 sequence reads: CASSFSVFTGAFF. CDR3 DNA: TGTGCCAGCAGCTTTAGCGTTTTTACTGGAGCTTTCTTT. The chain carries TRBV7-2 and TRBJ1-1; D uncertain. The CDR3 totals 13 residues. CDR1 is SGHTA, CDR2 FQGNSA, per germline. The whole variable domain, remainder taken from reference TRBV7-2 and TRBJ1-1, is GAGVSQSPSNKVTEKGKDVELRCDPISGHTALYWYRQSLGQGLEFLIYFQGNSAPDKSGLPSDRFSAERTGGSVSTLTIQRTQQEDSAVYLCASSFSVFTGAFFGQGTRLTVV.

This clonotype has ten or more counts. The V and J genes are TRBV11-3 and TRBJ1-1; a possible D gene is TRBD1 (5 bases). CDR3 length: 14 amino acids. CDR1 SGHNT and CDR2 YENEEA come from the germline V gene. Trimming took off 0 bases at V and 6 bases at J, with 11 bases between the two ends. DNA for the CDR3: TGTGCCAGCAGCTTAGACCAGAGGGGTCCTGAAGCTTTCTTT. Its translation: CASSLDQRGPEAFF.

J is TRBJ2-6 and V is TRBV19; the D gene is possibly TRBD1 (5 bases). V was pared by 6 bases and J by 2 bases, with 5 bases between. The germline CDR1 and CDR2 sequences are LNHDA and SQIVND (reference sequence). CDR3 length equals 13 residues. CDR3 sequence (DNA): TGTGCCAGTAGACAGGCTGGGGCCAACGTCCTGACTTTC. Translating it yields CASRQAGANVLTF.

Details on this clonotype: At one end, the junction sequence differs from germline, possibly due to a read error. The V call is TRBV15, the J call TRBJ1-1, with D unclear. Germline V lookup: CDR1 LNHNV, CDR2 YYDKDF (reference sequence). The CDR3 has 13 residues. The DNA of the CDR3 is TGTGCCACCAGCAGAGATCGGAGAACAGAGGGAGTTTTT. Translated, it gives CATSRDRRTEGVF. The full variable domain, with the rest looked up from reference TRBV15 and TRBJ1-1, is DAMVIQNPRYQVTQFGKPVTLSCSQTLNHNVMYWYQQKSSQAPKLLFHYYDKDFNNEADTPDNFQSRRPNTSFCFLDIRSPGLGDTAMYLCATSRDRRTEGVFGQGTRLTVV.

This clonotype was seen repeatedly, ten times or more. This chain links TRBV7-2 with TRBJ2-7, with a weak D call TRBD1 (5 bases). Germline V CDR1 and CDR2: SGHTA, FQGNSA. V shed 1 base and J shed 2 bases, with 6 bases lying between them. This CDR3 has 13 residues. CDR3 sequence (DNA): TGTGCCAGCAGCTTAGTCAGGGCCTACGAGCAGTACTTC. Residues: CASSLVRAYEQYF.

Worth noting for this clonotype: A much more abundant neighbour one base away suggests this may be a read error. The chain couples TRBV6-2 or TRBV6-3 to TRBJ1-1; D gene uncertain. V gave up 6 bases and J gave up 2 bases, with 7 bases separating them. Germline V gene lookup returns CDR1 MNHEY and CDR2 SVGEGT. The CDR3 has 12 residues. CDR3 DNA: TGTGCCAGCAGACAGATTAACACTGAAGCTTTCTTT. It yields the protein CASRQINTEAFF.

V usage is TRBV29-1 and J usage is TRBJ1-2; 11 bases align to TRBD1. Unmatched junction bases numbered 3, after V lost 6 bases and J lost 3 bases. In germline, CDR1 is SQVTM, CDR2 ANQGSEA. The CDR3 contains 13 residues. The CDR3 sequence: CSVAGQGDYGYTF. The CDR3 coding sequence is TGCAGCGTCGCGGGACAGGGGGACTATGGCTACACCTTC.

This clonotype was counted ten times or more. This chain links TRBV13 with TRBJ2-1; D uncertain. CDR3 length: 13 amino acids. The germline V gene has CDR1 PRHDT and CDR2 FYEKMQ (reference sequence). Trimming left V 3 bases short and J 8 bases short, with 11 bases between. This CDR3 reads CASSLRPPDEQFF. The CDR3 nucleotides are TGTGCCAGCAGCTTGCGGCCACCAGATGAGCAGTTCTTC.

This clonotype was seen repeatedly, ten times or more. This chain connects TRBV28 to TRBJ2-5; D may be TRBD1 (5 bases). Germline CDR1 reads MDHEN; CDR2 reads SYDVKM. The CDR3 runs to 16 residues. V dropped 7 bases and J dropped 4 bases, with 22 bases sitting between them. CDR3 DNA sequence: TGTGCCAGCACCACGAGCCCAGGGCAGTACGTAGAGACCCAGTACTTC. Its translation: CASTTSPGQYVETQYF.

For this clonotype: A much larger clone differs from this one at a single base, so this may be a read error. The chain joins TRBV6-2 or TRBV6-3 to TRBJ2-7; D is uncertain. This CDR3 is 10 amino acids long. Trimming removed 4 bases from V and 12 bases from J, with 10 bases in between. Germline CDR1 and CDR2: MNHEY and SVGEGT. CDR3 DNA sequence: TGTGCCAGCAGTTCGGGCAGGCCGTACTTC. This sequence encodes CASSSGRPYF.